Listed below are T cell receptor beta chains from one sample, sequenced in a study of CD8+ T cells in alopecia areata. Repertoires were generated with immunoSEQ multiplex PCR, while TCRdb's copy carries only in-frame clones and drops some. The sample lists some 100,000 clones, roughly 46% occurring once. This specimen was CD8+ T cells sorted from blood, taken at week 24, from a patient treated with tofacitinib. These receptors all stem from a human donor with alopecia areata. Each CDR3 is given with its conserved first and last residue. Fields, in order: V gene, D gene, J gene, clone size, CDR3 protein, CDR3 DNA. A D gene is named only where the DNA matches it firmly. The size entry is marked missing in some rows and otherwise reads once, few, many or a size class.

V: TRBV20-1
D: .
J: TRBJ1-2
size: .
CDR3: CSARTDYGYTF
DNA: TGCAGTGCTAGGACAGACTATGGCTACACCTTC

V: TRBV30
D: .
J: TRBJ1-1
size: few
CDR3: CAWITGFMNTEAFF
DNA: TGTGCCTGGATTACAGGTTTCATGAACACTGAAGCTTTCTTT

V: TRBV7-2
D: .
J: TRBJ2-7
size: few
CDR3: CASSFGYSYEQYF
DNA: TGTGCCAGCAGCTTCGGCTACTCCTACGAGCAGTACTTC

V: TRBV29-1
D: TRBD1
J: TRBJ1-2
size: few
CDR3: CSTGQEYYGYTF
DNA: TGCAGCACGGGACAGGAGTACTATGGCTACACCTTC

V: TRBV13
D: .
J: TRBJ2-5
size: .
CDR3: CASSRGSETQYF
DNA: TGTGCCAGCAGCAGAGGCTCAGAGACCCAGTACTTC

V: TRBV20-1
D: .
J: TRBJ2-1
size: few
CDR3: CSARSGGVLFF
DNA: TGCAGTGCTAGAAGTGGAGGGGTACTGTTCTTC

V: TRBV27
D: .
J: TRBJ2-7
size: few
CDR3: CASSFAGQPYEQYF
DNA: TGTGCCAGCAGTTTCGCGGGACAACCCTACGAGCAGTACTTC

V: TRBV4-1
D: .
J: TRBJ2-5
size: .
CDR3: CASSQGEETQYF
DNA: TGCGCCAGCAGCCAAGGAGAGGAGACCCAGTACTTC

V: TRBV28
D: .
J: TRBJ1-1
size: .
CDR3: CASTGPPRVNTEAFF
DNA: TGTGCCAGCACGGGTCCCCCTCGGGTGAACACTGAAGCTTTCTTT

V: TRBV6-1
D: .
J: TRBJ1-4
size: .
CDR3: CASSDWEEMDEKLFF
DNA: TGTGCCAGCAGTGACTGGGAGGAGATGGATGAAAAACTGTTTTTT

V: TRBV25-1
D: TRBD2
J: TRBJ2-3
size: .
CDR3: CASSQGLAATDTQYF
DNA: TGTGCCAGCAGTCAAGGACTAGCGGCTACAGATACGCAGTATTTT